This TCR beta chain was observed in a study of identical twins. Study results and caveats: Cord blood's abundant beta clonotypes had fewer insertions, unlike memory repertoires.

Germline V gene data show CDR1 as SGHRS and CDR2 as YFSETQ. Trimming left V 2 bases short and J 4 bases short, with 7 bases between. This CDR3 spans 14 amino acids. TCRdb recomputed calls from the 5' RACE reads with MiXCR, one row per CDR3 protein. Among about 100,000 distinct CDR3 sequences, 5.9% were seen once, and the ten largest hold about 12%. This clonotype has ten or more counts. Its antigen is not known. The V gene is TRBV5-1, the J gene TRBJ1-6; D is ambiguous. Sequencing used memory T cells sorted from blood. The clonotype comes from a woman aged 50 to 60 in good health. CDR3 DNA sequence: TGCGCCAGCAGCTTAAGAGGGTATAATTCACCCCTCCACTTT. This sequence encodes CASSLRGYNSPLHF.